This T cell receptor beta chain emerged from a study of T cells of healthy individuals. One entry per CDR3 protein results from TCRdb running MiXCR on the 5' RACE reads. The top ten clones hold around 4.5% of a sample with 60,000 to 70,000 distinct CDR3 sequences, about 17% of them seen once. The TCR originated in a human donor in good health.

The CDR3 nucleotides are TGTGCCAGCAGCCAAGGGGCAGGGAAGCACGAGCAGTACTTC. It yields the protein CASSQGAGKHEQYF. J is TRBJ2-7 and V is TRBV3-1, with D maybe TRBD1 (5 bases). Between the trimmed V and J ends, which lost 1 base and 5 bases, there was a span of 12 bases. The germline CDR1 and CDR2 sequences are LGHDT and YNNKEL (reference sequence). The CDR3 has 14 amino acids.